One T cell receptor beta chain is described in this entry. The antigen remains undetermined. The donors, healthy Caucasians from Russia, were aged roughly 6 to 100. A minimum of 6 million PBMCs was isolated per sample. These data originate in a study of blood T cells in healthy people across ages. General study results and limits: Naive T cell percentage showed a strong correlation with TCR beta diversity. Observed TCR beta diversity per million T cells went down as age went up. This fall followed a roughly linear course with age.

Sample-barcoded 5' priming and a J-beta primer mix drove a second PCR of about 6 to 12 cycles. Each CDR3 protein gets one entry after TCRdb re-called the 5' RACE reads with MiXCR. The sample has around 1,800,000 distinct CDR3 sequences, about 39% seen once. Germline loops: CDR1 SGHNT, CDR2 YENEEA. This CDR3 comprises 15 residues. The V end lost 5 bases, the J end lost 7 bases, and 20 bases lay between the germline ends. This chain connects TRBV11-3 to TRBJ1-2; the D gene is possibly TRBD1 (6 bases). The clonotype comes from a human donor in good health. Sequencing was carried out using blood. The DNA for the CDR3 is TGTGCCAGCAGCCCCCGGACAGACCCCGACGGTGGCTACACCTTC. It yields the protein CASSPRTDPDGGYTF.